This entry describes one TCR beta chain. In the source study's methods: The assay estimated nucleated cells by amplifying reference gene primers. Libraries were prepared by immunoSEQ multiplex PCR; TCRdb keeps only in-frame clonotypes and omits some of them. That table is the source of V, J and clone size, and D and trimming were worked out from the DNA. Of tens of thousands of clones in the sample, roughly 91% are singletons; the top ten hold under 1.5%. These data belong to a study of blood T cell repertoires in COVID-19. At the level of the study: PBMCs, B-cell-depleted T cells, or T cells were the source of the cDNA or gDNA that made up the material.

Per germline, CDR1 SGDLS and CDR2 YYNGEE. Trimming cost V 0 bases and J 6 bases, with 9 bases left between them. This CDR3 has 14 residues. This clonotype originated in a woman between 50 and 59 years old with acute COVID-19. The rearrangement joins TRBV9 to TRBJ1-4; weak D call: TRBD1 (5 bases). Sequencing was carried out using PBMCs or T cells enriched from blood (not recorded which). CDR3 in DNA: TGTGCCAGCAGCGTAGGGCAGGGATATGAAAAACTGTTTTTT. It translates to CASSVGQGYEKLFF.